A selection of T cell receptor beta chains follows, all from one sample in a study of blood T cell repertoires in COVID-19. Method: immunoSEQ multiplex PCR; TCRdb's copy keeps in-frame clones and lacks some. The sample lists over 200,000 clones, approximately 86% seen once, with roughly 4.5% in the top ten. The specimen was PBMCs or T cells enriched from blood (not recorded which). The receptors shown here come from a woman aged 25 to 39 who had been exposed to COVID-19. CDR3s include the opening cysteine and the closing phenylalanine or tryptophan. A D gene is named only where the DNA matches it firmly. Not every row has a clone size; where given, it reads once, few, many or a size class.

V	D	J	size	DNA	CDR3
TRBV28	TRBD1	TRBJ1-1	.	TGTGCCAGCAGCTTGGGACAGGGGCGAGCTTTCTTT	CASSLGQGRAFF
TRBV11-3	.	TRBJ2-6	once	TGTGCCAGCAGCCCGCGCTCTGGGGCCAACGTCCTGACTTTC	CASSPRSGANVLTF
TRBV30	.	TRBJ1-1	.	TGTGCCTGGAGTGTACAGGGTGACACTGAAGCTTTCTTT	CAWSVQGDTEAFF
TRBV2	TRBD1	TRBJ1-2	.	TGTGCCGGCCAGACAGGGGGCGGGCATGGCTACACCTTC	CAGQTGGGHGYTF
TRBV28	.	TRBJ1-2	once	TGTGCCAGCAGCCGCACCGGGACAACTAACTATGGCTACACCTTC	CASSRTGTTNYGYTF
TRBV11-2	.	TRBJ2-5	.	TGTGCCAGCAGCCGAACCGGAGGCCAAGAGACCCAGTACTTC	CASSRTGGQETQYF
TRBV7-5	.	TRBJ2-2	.	TGTGCCAGAAGCCTAGTCCCAGAGAACACCGGGGAGCTGTTTTTT	CARSLVPENTGELFF
TRBV15	.	TRBJ1-3	.	TGTGCCGCCTCGAGGATTTCTGGAAACACCATATATTTT	CAASRISGNTIYF
TRBV15	TRBD2	TRBJ2-3	.	TGTGCCACCAGCAGAGCCGCCGGGACTAAAGTGGTTCAGACGCAGTATTTT	CATSRAAGTKVVQTQYF
TRBV7-3	.	TRBJ1-1	.	TGTGCCAGCAGCTTACGATCCGGGACTCCGGCAGAAGCTTTCTTT	CASSLRSGTPAEAFF
TRBV29-1	.	TRBJ1-1	.	TGCAGCGTGCAACCCGGGAACACTGAAGCTTTCTTT	CSVQPGNTEAFF
TRBV13	TRBD1	TRBJ1-6	once	TGTGCCAGCAGCTGGGGGACAGTTGGAAATTCACCCCTCCACTTT	CASSWGTVGNSPLHF
TRBV30	.	TRBJ1-2	.	TGTGCCTGGAGTCGTCGAGGATTTCTAGAGACGATTCGACTTGGCTACACCTTC	CAWSRRGFLETIRLGYTF
TRBV5-1	.	TRBJ1-2	.	TGCGCCAGCAGCTTGGTCGCCAACCGGGACATGCCCGGTGGTGGCTACACCTTC	CASSLVANRDMPGGGYTF
TRBV29-1	TRBD1	TRBJ2-7	.	TGCAGCGTTGGCGGGACAGGGGGCTACGAGCAGTACTTC	CSVGGTGGYEQYF
TRBV19	TRBD1	TRBJ2-3	.	TGTGCCAGTAGTATCAGGGGGTTCGGAGATACGCAGTATTTT	CASSIRGFGDTQYF
TRBV18	.	TRBJ1-2	.	TGTGCCAGCTCACCACTGCACTCCTATGGCTACACCTTC	CASSPLHSYGYTF
TRBV5-1	TRBD1	TRBJ1-2	.	TGCGCCAGCAGCTGGAGCGCACAGGGGGCGGTCGGCTACACCTTC	CASSWSAQGAVGYTF
TRBV10-3	.	TRBJ1-4	.	TGTGCCATCTTGATTGGAGGGAAACGCGAAAAACTGTTTTTT	CAILIGGKREKLFF
TRBV3-1/TRBV3-2	.	TRBJ2-7	.	TGTGCCAGCAGCCAAGTTAACGAGCAGTACTTC	CASSQVNEQYF
TRBV5-1	.	TRBJ1-2	.	TGCGCCAGCAGCTTGGTAGTCGACTATGGCTACACCTTC	CASSLVVDYGYTF
TRBV3-1/TRBV3-2	.	TRBJ2-1	.	TGTGCCAGCAGCCAAGGCCAGACAGGTCCTCGGTTGGTGCAGTTCTTC	CASSQGQTGPRLVQFF
TRBV7-2	.	TRBJ1-4	.	TGTGCCAGCAGCCTAGGGGGGAGGAATGAAAAACTGTTTTTT	CASSLGGRNEKLFF
TRBV7-8	.	TRBJ2-7	once	TGTGCCAGCAGCTTAGCCAGGGCCTACGAGCAGTACTTC	CASSLARAYEQYF
TRBV19	.	TRBJ1-1	.	TGTGCCAGTAGTATATCAGGGGTGAGCACTGAAGCTTTCTTT	CASSISGVSTEAFF
TRBV9	.	TRBJ1-2	few	TGTGCCAGCAGCGTGAGGGTATCCTTTGTCTACACCTTC	CASSVRVSFVYTF
TRBV2	TRBD1	TRBJ1-2	.	TGTGCCACGACCGGGACAGGGAACTATGGCTACACCTTC	CATTGTGNYGYTF
TRBV3-1/TRBV3-2	.	TRBJ1-1	.	TGTGCCAGCAGCCAAGGAGGGGGCACTGAAGCTTTCTTT	CASSQGGGTEAFF
TRBV11-2	TRBD1	TRBJ1-2	.	TGTGCCAGCAGCTTAGCAGGGGGCTACGGCTACACCTTC	CASSLAGGYGYTF
TRBV11-2	TRBD1	TRBJ1-2	few	TGTGCCAGCAGTCCCGACAGGGTGGGAGGCTACACCTTC	CASSPDRVGGYTF
TRBV9	.	TRBJ1-1	.	TGTGCCAGCAGCGCCGATTGGGGAGCCACTGAAGCTTTCTTT	CASSADWGATEAFF
TRBV27	.	TRBJ1-2	.	TGTGCCAGCAGTTTAAAGGGGTGGGGCTACACCTTC	CASSLKGWGYTF